Listed below are T cell receptor beta chains from one sample, sequenced in a study of T cells in tumors after PD-1 blockade. Clones were sequenced by immunoSEQ multiplex PCR, and TCRdb holds only the in-frame ones, with some missing. The repertoire holds 10,000 to 11,000 clones, with 55% to 75% as singletons. The specimen was tumor tissue, collected after anti-PD-1 treatment. The receptors originated from a human donor with basal cell carcinoma. The CDR3 runs from the conserved cysteine through the conserved F or W. The order of the fields is CDR3 DNA, CDR3 protein, J gene, D gene, clone size, V gene. D genes are given only for firm matches. The listing skips clone size in some rows; elsewhere it reads once, few, many or a size class.

CDR3 DNA: TGTGCCACCAGTGATTTAGACACAGATACGCAGTATTTT; CDR3 protein: CATSDLDTDTQYF; J gene: TRBJ2-3; D gene: .; clone size: .; V gene: TRBV24-1
CDR3 DNA: TGTGCCAGCAGTTTATCCAGGGGGCTGGCTGGAAACACCATATATTTT; CDR3 protein: CASSLSRGLAGNTIYF; J gene: TRBJ1-3; D gene: TRBD1; clone size: .; V gene: TRBV27
CDR3 DNA: TGCGCCAGCAGCCAGCGCCGGACAGGGGGAACTGAAAAACTGTTTTTT; CDR3 protein: CASSQRRTGGTEKLFF; J gene: TRBJ1-4; D gene: TRBD1; clone size: .; V gene: TRBV4-1
CDR3 DNA: TGTGCCATCAGTGAGGCAGCCTTATCGAACACTGAAGCTTTCTTT; CDR3 protein: CAISEAALSNTEAFF; J gene: TRBJ1-1; D gene: .; clone size: .; V gene: TRBV10-3
CDR3 DNA: TGTGCCAGCAGCTTAGAATTGGGGGGTTCCTACAATGAGCAGTTCTTC; CDR3 protein: CASSLELGGSYNEQFF; J gene: TRBJ2-1; D gene: .; clone size: .; V gene: TRBV7-2
CDR3 DNA: TGTGCCACCAGTGATCCTCGCGCTAACTATGGCTACACCTTC; CDR3 protein: CATSDPRANYGYTF; J gene: TRBJ1-2; D gene: .; clone size: few; V gene: TRBV24-1
CDR3 DNA: TGTGCCACCAGCGGGCGTCGGGGAGCCCAAGAGACCCAGTACTTC; CDR3 protein: CATSGRRGAQETQYF; J gene: TRBJ2-5; D gene: .; clone size: few; V gene: TRBV15
CDR3 DNA: TGTGCCAGTAGTACCCGGTCAGGGGCCTTCAATCAGCCCCAGCATTTT; CDR3 protein: CASSTRSGAFNQPQHF; J gene: TRBJ1-5; D gene: .; clone size: .; V gene: TRBV19
CDR3 DNA: TGTGCCAGCAGCTTAGACGACACGGCTCTGGGGGAGCCCCAGCATTTT; CDR3 protein: CASSLDDTALGEPQHF; J gene: TRBJ1-5; D gene: .; clone size: few; V gene: TRBV5-5
CDR3 DNA: TGTGCCAGCAGCGACCAATCACTAGCGGGGGCCCTCACAGATACGCAGTATTTT; CDR3 protein: CASSDQSLAGALTDTQYF; J gene: TRBJ2-3; D gene: TRBD2; clone size: .; V gene: TRBV7-2
CDR3 DNA: TGTGCCAGCAGTTTCTGGGACAACCCGACCCAGTACTTC; CDR3 protein: CASSFWDNPTQYF; J gene: TRBJ2-5; D gene: .; clone size: .; V gene: TRBV27
CDR3 DNA: TGCGCCAGCAGCCTAGAACCGGGACTAGCGGGTAAAGATACGCAGTATTTT; CDR3 protein: CASSLEPGLAGKDTQYF; J gene: TRBJ2-3; D gene: TRBD2; clone size: .; V gene: TRBV4-1
CDR3 DNA: TGTGCCAGCAGCGGGGACAGCACTGAAGCTTTCTTT; CDR3 protein: CASSGDSTEAFF; J gene: TRBJ1-1; D gene: TRBD1; clone size: .; V gene: TRBV2
CDR3 DNA: TGCGCCAGCAGTATGGTTAATTCACCCCTCCACTTT; CDR3 protein: CASSMVNSPLHF; J gene: TRBJ1-6; D gene: .; clone size: .; V gene: TRBV10-2
CDR3 DNA: TGTGCCAGCCAGGGCGACTCCTACGAGCAGTACTTC; CDR3 protein: CASQGDSYEQYF; J gene: TRBJ2-7; D gene: .; clone size: few; V gene: TRBV6-5
CDR3 DNA: TGCGCCAGCAGCTTCGGACAGGGAAAGAATTCACCCCTCCACTTT; CDR3 protein: CASSFGQGKNSPLHF; J gene: TRBJ1-6; D gene: TRBD1; clone size: few; V gene: TRBV5-1
CDR3 DNA: TGTGCCAGCTCACCACTAAGTCTGTCCCCCGAAGCTTTCTTT; CDR3 protein: CASSPLSLSPEAFF; J gene: TRBJ1-1; D gene: .; clone size: .; V gene: TRBV18
CDR3 DNA: TGTGCCAGCAGCTTAAGGGTCGGGCTAGATGGGACCCAGTACTTC; CDR3 protein: CASSLRVGLDGTQYF; J gene: TRBJ2-5; D gene: .; clone size: .; V gene: TRBV7-6
CDR3 DNA: TGTGCCAGCAGTGGCCCAGGGGCCCTGACAGGTTCACCCCTCCACTTT; CDR3 protein: CASSGPGALTGSPLHF; J gene: TRBJ1-6; D gene: .; clone size: .; V gene: TRBV6-6
CDR3 DNA: TGTGCCAGCAGTGAATATGGAGCTACCTACGAGCAGTACTTC; CDR3 protein: CASSEYGATYEQYF; J gene: TRBJ2-7; D gene: .; clone size: .; V gene: TRBV6-1
CDR3 DNA: TGTGCCAGCAGTTACTCGAGCACCTTGAACACTGAAGCTTTCTTT; CDR3 protein: CASSYSSTLNTEAFF; J gene: TRBJ1-1; D gene: .; clone size: .; V gene: TRBV6-5
CDR3 DNA: TGTGCCACCAGCAGAGAACAGGGGGTCTATGGCTACACCTTC; CDR3 protein: CATSREQGVYGYTF; J gene: TRBJ1-2; D gene: TRBD1; clone size: .; V gene: TRBV15
CDR3 DNA: TGTGCCACCAGTGATTTGCGGGGGGACGGCACAGATACGCAGTATTTT; CDR3 protein: CATSDLRGDGTDTQYF; J gene: TRBJ2-3; D gene: TRBD2; clone size: .; V gene: TRBV24-1
CDR3 DNA: TGTGCCAGCAGTCCTGGGGGTTTGCGGCATCAGCCCCAGCATTTT; CDR3 protein: CASSPGGLRHQPQHF; J gene: TRBJ1-5; D gene: .; clone size: .; V gene: TRBV28
CDR3 DNA: TGTGCCAGCAGTAAGGACAGGGGGAATACTGAAGCTTTCTTT; CDR3 protein: CASSKDRGNTEAFF; J gene: TRBJ1-1; D gene: TRBD1; clone size: .; V gene: TRBV27
CDR3 DNA: TGTGCCAGCAGTGAAGCCCCACTAGCGGGCCAGATCTACAATGAGCAGTTCTTC; CDR3 protein: CASSEAPLAGQIYNEQFF; J gene: TRBJ2-1; D gene: TRBD2; clone size: .; V gene: TRBV6-1
CDR3 DNA: TGTGCCAGCAGCTCCCGAGGACAAGAGACCCAGTACTTC; CDR3 protein: CASSSRGQETQYF; J gene: TRBJ2-5; D gene: .; clone size: .; V gene: TRBV7-9
CDR3 DNA: TGCGCCAGCAGCTCAGGAAAGGTAGCGGGAGCCTCAGAGACCCAGTACTTC; CDR3 protein: CASSSGKVAGASETQYF; J gene: TRBJ2-5; D gene: TRBD2; clone size: few; V gene: TRBV4-1
CDR3 DNA: TGTGCCAGCAGTGCGGCGTCCACCGGGGAGCTGTTTTTT; CDR3 protein: CASSAASTGELFF; J gene: TRBJ2-2; D gene: .; clone size: .; V gene: TRBV2
CDR3 DNA: TGTGCCACCAGCAGAACCGGGTCGCTATACAATGAGCAGTTCTTC; CDR3 protein: CATSRTGSLYNEQFF; J gene: TRBJ2-1; D gene: .; clone size: .; V gene: TRBV15
CDR3 DNA: TGCAGCGTTGGGGACGGGAATCAGCCCCAGCATTTT; CDR3 protein: CSVGDGNQPQHF; J gene: TRBJ1-5; D gene: .; clone size: .; V gene: TRBV29-1
CDR3 DNA: TGTGCCAGTTCCGCCGGGCTAGCGGGAGTCCCGGGGACCCAGTACTTC; CDR3 protein: CASSAGLAGVPGTQYF; J gene: TRBJ2-5; D gene: TRBD2; clone size: .; V gene: TRBV6-6
CDR3 DNA: TGTGCCAGTAGTGCTCCAGGGGCATCCTACTACGAGCAGTACTTC; CDR3 protein: CASSAPGASYYEQYF; J gene: TRBJ2-7; D gene: .; clone size: .; V gene: TRBV19
CDR3 DNA: TGTGCTAGTGGTTTGGGTCGAGGCTACACCTTC; CDR3 protein: CASGLGRGYTF; J gene: TRBJ1-2; D gene: .; clone size: few; V gene: TRBV12-5
CDR3 DNA: TGCGCCAGCAGCGAACTAGTGGACACCGGGGAGCTGTTTTTT; CDR3 protein: CASSELVDTGELFF; J gene: TRBJ2-2; D gene: .; clone size: .; V gene: TRBV5-1
CDR3 DNA: TGTGCCACCGTACTAGCGGGGGGGCCAGTGGATACGCAGTATTTT; CDR3 protein: CATVLAGGPVDTQYF; J gene: TRBJ2-3; D gene: TRBD2; clone size: medium-sized; V gene: TRBV28
CDR3 DNA: TGTGCCAGCAGCTTTTCGGACAGGGAAGCTTTCTTT; CDR3 protein: CASSFSDREAFF; J gene: TRBJ1-1; D gene: TRBD1; clone size: .; V gene: TRBV5-6
CDR3 DNA: TGTGCCTGGAGTATCGATATTGGGACTCGAAGGGAGCAGTACTTC; CDR3 protein: CAWSIDIGTRREQYF; J gene: TRBJ2-7; D gene: .; clone size: .; V gene: TRBV30
CDR3 DNA: TGTGCCAGCAGCCCTCAGAGCCTAGCGGGAACCACCGGGGAGCTGTTTTTT; CDR3 protein: CASSPQSLAGTTGELFF; J gene: TRBJ2-2; D gene: TRBD2; clone size: .; V gene: TRBV3-1/TRBV3-2